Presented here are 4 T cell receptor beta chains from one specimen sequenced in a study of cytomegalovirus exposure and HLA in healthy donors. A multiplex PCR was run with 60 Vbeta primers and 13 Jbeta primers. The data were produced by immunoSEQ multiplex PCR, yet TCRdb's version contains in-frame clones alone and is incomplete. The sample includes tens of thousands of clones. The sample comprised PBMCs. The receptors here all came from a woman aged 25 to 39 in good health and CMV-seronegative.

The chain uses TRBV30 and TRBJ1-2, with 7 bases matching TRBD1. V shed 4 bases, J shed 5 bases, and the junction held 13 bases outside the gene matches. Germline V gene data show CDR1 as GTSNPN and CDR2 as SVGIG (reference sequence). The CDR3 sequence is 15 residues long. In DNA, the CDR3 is TGTGCCTGGATTCCCGACAGGGCGCCCTGGTATGGCTACACCTTC. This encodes CAWIPDRAPWYGYTF. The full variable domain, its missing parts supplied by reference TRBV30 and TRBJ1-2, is SQTIHQWPATLVQPVGSPLSLECTVEGTSNPNLYWYRQAAGRGLQLLFYSVGIGQISSEVPQNLSASRPQDRQFILSSKKLLLSDSGFYLCAWIPDRAPWYGYTFGSGTRLTVV.

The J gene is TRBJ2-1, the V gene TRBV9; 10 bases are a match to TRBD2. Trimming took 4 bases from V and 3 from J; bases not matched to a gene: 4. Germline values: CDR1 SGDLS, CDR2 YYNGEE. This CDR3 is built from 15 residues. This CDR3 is CASSSRTSGYNEQFF. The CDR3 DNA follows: TGTGCCAGCAGCTCACGGACTAGCGGCTACAATGAGCAGTTCTTC. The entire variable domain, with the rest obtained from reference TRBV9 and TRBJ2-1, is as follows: DSGVTQTPKHLITATGQRVTLRCSPRSGDLSVYWYQQSLDQGLQFLIQYYNGEERAKGNILERFSAQQFPDLHSELNLSSLELGDSALYFCASSSRTSGYNEQFFGPGTRLTVL.

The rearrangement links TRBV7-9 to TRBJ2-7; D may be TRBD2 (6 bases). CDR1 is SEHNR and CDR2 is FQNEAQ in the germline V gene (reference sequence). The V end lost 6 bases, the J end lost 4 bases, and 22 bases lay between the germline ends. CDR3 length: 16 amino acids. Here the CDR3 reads CASSFHPSDGTYEQYF. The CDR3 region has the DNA TGTGCCAGCAGTTTCCACCCTAGCGACGGCACTTACGAGCAGTACTTC.

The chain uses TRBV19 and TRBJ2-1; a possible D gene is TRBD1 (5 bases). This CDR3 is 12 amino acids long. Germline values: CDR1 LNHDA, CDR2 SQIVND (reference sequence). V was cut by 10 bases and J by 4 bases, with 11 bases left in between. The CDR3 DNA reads TGTGCCATCCAGGGCCCTTACAATGAGCAGTTCTTC. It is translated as CAIQGPYNEQFF.